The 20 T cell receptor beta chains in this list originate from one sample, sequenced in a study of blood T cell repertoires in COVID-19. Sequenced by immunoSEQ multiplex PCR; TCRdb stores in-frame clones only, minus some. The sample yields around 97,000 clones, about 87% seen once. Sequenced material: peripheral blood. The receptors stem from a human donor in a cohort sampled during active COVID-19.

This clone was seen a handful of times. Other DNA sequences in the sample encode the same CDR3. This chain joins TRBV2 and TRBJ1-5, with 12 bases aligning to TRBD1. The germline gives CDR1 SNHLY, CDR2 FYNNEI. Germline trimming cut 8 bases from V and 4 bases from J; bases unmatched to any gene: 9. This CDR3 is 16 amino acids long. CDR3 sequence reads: CASSGTGGSGNQPQHF. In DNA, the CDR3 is TGTGCCAGCTCCGGGACAGGGGGCTCAGGGAATCAGCCCCAGCATTTT.

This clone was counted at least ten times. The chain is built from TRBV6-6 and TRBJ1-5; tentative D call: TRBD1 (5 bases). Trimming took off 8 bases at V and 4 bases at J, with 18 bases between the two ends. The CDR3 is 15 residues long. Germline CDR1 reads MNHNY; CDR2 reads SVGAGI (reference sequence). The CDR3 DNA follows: TGTGCCAGCGTAACTACGACAGTTCCGAATCAGCCCCAGCATTTT. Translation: CASVTTTVPNQPQHF.

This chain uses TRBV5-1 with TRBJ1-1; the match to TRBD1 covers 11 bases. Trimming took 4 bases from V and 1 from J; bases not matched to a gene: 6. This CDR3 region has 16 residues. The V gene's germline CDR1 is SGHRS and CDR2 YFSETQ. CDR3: CASSQDRGPGNTEAFF. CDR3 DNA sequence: TGCGCCAGCAGCCAGGACAGGGGGCCGGGGAACACTGAAGCTTTCTTT.

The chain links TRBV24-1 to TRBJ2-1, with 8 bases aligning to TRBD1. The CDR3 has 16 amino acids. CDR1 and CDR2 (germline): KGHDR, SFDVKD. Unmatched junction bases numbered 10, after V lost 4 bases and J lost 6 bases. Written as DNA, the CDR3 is TGTGCCACCAGTGACCCTGGGACAGGAAGAGGCAATGAGCAGTTCTTC. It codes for CATSDPGTGRGNEQFF.

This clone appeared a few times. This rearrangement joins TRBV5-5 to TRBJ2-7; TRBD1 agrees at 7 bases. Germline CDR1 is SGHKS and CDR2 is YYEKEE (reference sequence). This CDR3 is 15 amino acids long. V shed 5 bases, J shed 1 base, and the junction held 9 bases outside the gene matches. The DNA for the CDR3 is TGTGCCAGCAGGTATCGGGACAGTAGTTCCTACGAGCAGTACTTC. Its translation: CASRYRDSSSYEQYF. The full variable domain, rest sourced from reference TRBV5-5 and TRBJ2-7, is DAGVTQSPTHLIKTRGQQVTLRCSPISGHKSVSWYQQVLGQGPQFIFQYYEKEERGRGNFPDRFSARQFPNYSSELNVNALLLGDSALYLCASRYRDSSSYEQYFGPGTRLTVT.

The CDR3 DNA follows: TGTGCCAGCAGCGTAGCCCTAGTCTTCGCGAACACCGGGGAGCTGTTTTTT. This encodes CASSVALVFANTGELFF. The chain employs TRBV9 and TRBJ2-2; D is undetermined. This CDR3 region has 17 residues. Between the trimmed V and J ends, which lost 0 bases and 0 bases, there was a span of 12 bases. The V gene's germline CDR1 is SGDLS and CDR2 YYNGEE.

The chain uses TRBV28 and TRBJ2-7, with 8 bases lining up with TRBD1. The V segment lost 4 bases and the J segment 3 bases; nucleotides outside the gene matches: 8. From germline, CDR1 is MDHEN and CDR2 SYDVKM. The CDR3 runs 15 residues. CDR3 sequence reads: CASSSPATGVYEQYF. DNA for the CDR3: TGTGCCAGCAGTTCCCCCGCGACAGGGGTCTACGAGCAGTACTTC.

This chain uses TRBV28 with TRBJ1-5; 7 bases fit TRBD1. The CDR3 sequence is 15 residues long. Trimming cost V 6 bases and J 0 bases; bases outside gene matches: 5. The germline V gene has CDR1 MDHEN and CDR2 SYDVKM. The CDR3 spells CASRMTGSSNQPQHF. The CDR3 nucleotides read TGTGCCAGCAGGATGACAGGGAGTAGCAATCAGCCCCAGCATTTT. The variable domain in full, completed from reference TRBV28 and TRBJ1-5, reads DVKVTQSSRYLVKRTGEKVFLECVQDMDHENMFWYRQDPGLGLRLIYFSYDVKMKEKGDIPEGYSVSREKKERFSLILESASTNQTSMYLCASRMTGSSNQPQHFGDGTRLSIL.

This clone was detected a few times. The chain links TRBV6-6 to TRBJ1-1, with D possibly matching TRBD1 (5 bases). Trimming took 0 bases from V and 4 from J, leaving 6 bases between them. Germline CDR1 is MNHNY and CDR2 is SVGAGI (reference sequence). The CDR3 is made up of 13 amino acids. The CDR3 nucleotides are TGTGCCAGCAGTTACTCGGGGGGCACTGAAGCTTTCTTT. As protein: CASSYSGGTEAFF.

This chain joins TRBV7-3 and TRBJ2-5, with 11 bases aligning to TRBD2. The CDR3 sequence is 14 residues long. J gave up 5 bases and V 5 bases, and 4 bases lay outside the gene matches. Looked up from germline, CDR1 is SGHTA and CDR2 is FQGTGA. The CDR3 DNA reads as TGTGCCAGCAGCCCAACTAGCGGGAGTGAGACCCAGTACTTC. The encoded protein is CASSPTSGSETQYF.

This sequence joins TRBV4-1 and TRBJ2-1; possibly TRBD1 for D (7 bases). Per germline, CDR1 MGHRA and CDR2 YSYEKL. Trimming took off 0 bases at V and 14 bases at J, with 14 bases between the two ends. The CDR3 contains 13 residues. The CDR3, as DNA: TGCGCCAGCAGCCAAGATGGGGGGACAGCTGAGTTCTTC. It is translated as CASSQDGGTAEFF.

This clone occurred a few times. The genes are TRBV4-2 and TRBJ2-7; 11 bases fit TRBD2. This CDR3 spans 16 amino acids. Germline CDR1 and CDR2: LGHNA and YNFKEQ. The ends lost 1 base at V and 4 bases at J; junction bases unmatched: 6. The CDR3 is CASSQGPGLAVYEQYF. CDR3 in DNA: TGTGCCAGCAGCCAAGGACCGGGACTAGCGGTGTACGAGCAGTACTTC.

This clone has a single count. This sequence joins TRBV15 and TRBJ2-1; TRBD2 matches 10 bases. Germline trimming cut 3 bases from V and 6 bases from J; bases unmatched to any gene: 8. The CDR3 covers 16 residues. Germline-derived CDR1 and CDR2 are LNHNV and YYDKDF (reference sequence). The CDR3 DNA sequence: TGTGCCACCAGCAGCGCTAGCGGGAGATTGAGCAATGAGCAGTTCTTC. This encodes CATSSASGRLSNEQFF.

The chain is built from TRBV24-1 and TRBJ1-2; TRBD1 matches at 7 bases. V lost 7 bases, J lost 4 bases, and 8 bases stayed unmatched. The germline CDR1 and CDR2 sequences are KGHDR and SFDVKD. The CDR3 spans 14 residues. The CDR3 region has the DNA TGTGCCACCAGGGAAACAGGGGATCCCTATGGCTACACCTTC. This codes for CATRETGDPYGYTF.

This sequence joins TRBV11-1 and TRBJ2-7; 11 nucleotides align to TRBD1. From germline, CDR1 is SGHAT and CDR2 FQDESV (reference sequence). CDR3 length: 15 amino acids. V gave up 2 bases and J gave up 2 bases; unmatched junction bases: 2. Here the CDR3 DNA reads TGTGCCAGCAGCTTACCGGGACAGGGGGCCTACGAGCAGTACTTC. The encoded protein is CASSLPGQGAYEQYF.

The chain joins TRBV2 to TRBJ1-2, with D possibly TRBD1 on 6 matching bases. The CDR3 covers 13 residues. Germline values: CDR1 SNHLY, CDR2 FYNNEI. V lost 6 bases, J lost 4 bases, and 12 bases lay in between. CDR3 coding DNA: TGTGCCAGCAGCGTAAAGGACAGCTATGGCTACACCTTC. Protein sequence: CASSVKDSYGYTF.

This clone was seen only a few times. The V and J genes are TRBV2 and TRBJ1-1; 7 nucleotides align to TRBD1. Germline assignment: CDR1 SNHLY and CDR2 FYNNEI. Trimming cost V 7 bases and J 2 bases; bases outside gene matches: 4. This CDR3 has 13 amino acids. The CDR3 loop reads CASTRDSNTEAFF. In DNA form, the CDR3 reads TGTGCCAGCACCCGGGACAGTAACACTGAAGCTTTCTTT.

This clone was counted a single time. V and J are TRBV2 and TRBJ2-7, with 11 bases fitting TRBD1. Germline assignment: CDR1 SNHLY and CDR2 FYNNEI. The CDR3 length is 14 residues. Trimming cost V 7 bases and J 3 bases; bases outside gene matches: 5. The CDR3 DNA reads TGTGCCAGCAACAAGGGACAGGGGGGCTACGAGCAGTACTTC. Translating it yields CASNKGQGGYEQYF.

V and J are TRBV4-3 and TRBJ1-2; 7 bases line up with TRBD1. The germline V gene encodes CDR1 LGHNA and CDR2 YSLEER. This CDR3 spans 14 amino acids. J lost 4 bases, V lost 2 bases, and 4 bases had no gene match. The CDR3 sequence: CASSQTTGSYGYTF. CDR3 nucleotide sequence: TGCGCCAGCAGCCAAACGACAGGGAGCTATGGCTACACCTTC.

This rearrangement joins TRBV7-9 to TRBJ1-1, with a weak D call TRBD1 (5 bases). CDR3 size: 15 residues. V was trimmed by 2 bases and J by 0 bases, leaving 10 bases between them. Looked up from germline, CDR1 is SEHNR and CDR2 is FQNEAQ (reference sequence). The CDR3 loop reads CASSLLDTVNTEAFF. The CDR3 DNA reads TGTGCCAGCAGCTTATTGGACACCGTGAACACTGAAGCTTTCTTT.